These T cell receptor beta chains were read from a single sample in a study of blood T cell repertoires in COVID-19. TCRdb's table, derived via immunoSEQ multiplex PCR, lists solely in-frame clones and lacks some. The table lists 150,000 to 200,000 clones, around four fifths of them singletons, with 0.8% to 0.95% in the top ten. The sequenced material came from peripheral blood. The origin of the receptors is a man in his 60s with COVID-19, enrolled during active disease. The CDR3 runs from the conserved cysteine through the conserved F or W. A D gene is named only where the DNA matches it firmly. Part of the rows lack a size; the others show once, few, many or a class for expanded clones.

D	V	J	size	CDR3	DNA
.	TRBV5-1	TRBJ2-7	.	CASSPGDSYEQYF	TGCGCCAGCAGCCCCGGGGACTCCTACGAGCAGTACTTC
.	TRBV9	TRBJ2-1	few	CASSVGTYNEQFF	TGTGCCAGCAGCGTAGGAACTTACAATGAGCAGTTCTTC
TRBD1	TRBV3-1/TRBV3-2	TRBJ2-7	.	CASSARDRARRRF	TGTGCCAGCAGCGCCCGGGACAGGGCCCGCCGCCGCTTC
.	TRBV7-9	TRBJ1-2	.	CASSSGGSQYF	TGTGCCAGCAGCTCAGGCGGGTCCCAATACTTC
TRBD1	TRBV3-1/TRBV3-2	TRBJ1-2	.	CASSRDSENGYTF	TGTGCCAGCAGCCGGGACAGTGAGAATGGCTACACCTTC
.	TRBV6-5	TRBJ1-6	.	CASGAESSYNSPLHF	TGTGCCAGCGGAGCGGAAAGCTCCTATAATTCACCCCTCCACTTT
TRBD1	TRBV2	TRBJ1-1	.	CASRARGRGSTEAFF	TGTGCCAGCAGAGCCAGGGGGCGGGGTAGCACTGAAGCTTTCTTT
.	TRBV5-6	TRBJ1-6	.	CASSLAEGALHF	TGTGCCAGCAGCTTGGCAGAGGGGGCCCTCCACTTT
.	TRBV11-3	TRBJ2-1	.	CASSSGTGGTNEQFF	TGTGCCAGCAGCTCCGGGACTGGCGGGACTAATGAGCAGTTCTTC
TRBD1	TRBV6-5	TRBJ2-7	.	CASSQYPQGPYEQYF	TGTGCCAGCAGTCAATACCCACAGGGGCCCTACGAGCAGTACTTC
TRBD1	TRBV7-9	TRBJ2-7	.	CASSLAGTDIYEQYF	TGTGCCAGCAGCTTGGCCGGGACAGACATCTACGAGCAGTACTTC
TRBD1	TRBV5-5	TRBJ1-1	once	CASSGTGARNTEAFF	TGTGCCAGCAGCGGGACAGGGGCAAGGAACACTGAAGCTTTCTTT
TRBD2	TRBV3-1/TRBV3-2	TRBJ2-1	.	CASSPTSGSDNEQFF	TGTGCCAGCAGCCCTACTAGCGGGAGCGACAATGAGCAGTTCTTC
.	TRBV6-2/TRBV6-3	TRBJ1-2	once	CASSSGIGYTF	TGTGCCAGCAGTTCAGGGATCGGCTACACCTTC
TRBD1	TRBV3-1/TRBV3-2	TRBJ1-6	once	CASSQGDRGHSPLHF	TGTGCCAGCAGCCAAGGAGACAGGGGTCACTCACCCCTCCACTTT
.	TRBV19	TRBJ1-5	few	CASTRGRENNQPQHF	TGTGCCAGTACCAGAGGGAGGGAGAACAATCAGCCCCAGCATTTT
.	TRBV4-3	TRBJ1-1	.	CASSQGIGKNTEAFF	TGCGCCAGCAGCCAAGGTATCGGGAAGAACACTGAAGCTTTCTTT
.	TRBV3-1/TRBV3-2	TRBJ1-2	once	CASSTPPYGYTF	TGTGCCAGCAGCACTCCTCCGTATGGCTACACCTTC
.	TRBV28	TRBJ1-2	.	CASSLRGRFNYGYTF	TGTGCCAGCAGCCTCCGCGGCAGATTTAACTATGGCTACACCTTC
TRBD1	TRBV6-6	TRBJ1-2	.	CASSYSQGGNYGYTF	TGTGCCAGCAGTTACTCTCAGGGGGGTAACTATGGCTACACCTTC
.	TRBV6-5	TRBJ2-5	few	CASSYSIARWETQYF	TGTGCCAGCAGTTACTCGATCGCGAGATGGGAGACCCAGTACTTC
TRBD1	TRBV25-1	TRBJ1-2	.	CASRSDRDRGRNGYTF	TGTGCCAGCAGAAGCGACCGGGACAGGGGAAGGAATGGCTACACCTTC
TRBD1	TRBV19	TRBJ1-2	.	CASSPTGQGHGYTF	TGTGCCAGTAGTCCGACGGGACAGGGCCATGGCTACACCTTC
.	TRBV14	TRBJ1-2	.	CASSLQNYGYTF	TGTGCCAGCAGCTTACAGAACTATGGCTACACCTTC
.	TRBV7-2	TRBJ1-5	.	CASSVTGVNQPQHF	TGTGCCAGCAGCGTTACGGGGGTGAATCAGCCCCAGCATTTT
.	TRBV5-1	TRBJ1-6	.	CASSLLGRDSPLHF	TGCGCCAGCAGCCTCCTCGGGAGGGATTCACCCCTCCACTTT
.	TRBV7-9	TRBJ1-6	.	CASSLDNSNSPLHF	TGTGCCAGCAGCTTAGACAACAGTAATTCACCCCTCCACTTT
.	TRBV7-7	TRBJ1-5	.	CASSFWGASNQPQHF	TGTGCCAGCAGCTTTTGGGGAGCGAGCAATCAGCCCCAGCATTTT
.	TRBV18	TRBJ1-6	.	CASSPAGNSPLHF	TGTGCCAGCTCACCAGCAGGGAATTCACCCCTCCACTTT
TRBD1	TRBV5-1	TRBJ1-1	.	CASSKQGMNTEAFF	TGCGCCAGCAGCAAACAGGGGATGAACACTGAAGCTTTCTTT
.	TRBV5-4	TRBJ1-1	.	CASSLETLTEAFF	TGTGCCAGCAGCTTAGAGACACTCACTGAAGCTTTCTTT
.	TRBV10-3	TRBJ1-1	.	CAISDRNTEAFF	TGTGCCATCAGTGACCGGAACACTGAAGCTTTCTTT
TRBD1	TRBV6-5	TRBJ2-5	once	CASRTGTGEETQYF	TGTGCCAGCCGGACCGGGACAGGGGAGGAGACCCAGTACTTC
.	TRBV7-2	TRBJ1-5	.	CASSPQGGDNQPQHF	TGTGCCAGCAGCCCCCAAGGAGGGGACAATCAGCCCCAGCATTTT
TRBD2	TRBV9	TRBJ2-7	.	CASSVGPSGGAYEQYF	TGTGCCAGCAGCGTTGGTCCATCGGGGGGGGCCTACGAGCAGTACTTC
TRBD1	TRBV25-1	TRBJ1-1	once	CASSGPGGTEAFF	TGTGCCAGCAGTGGTCCAGGGGGCACTGAAGCTTTCTTT
.	TRBV18	TRBJ1-6	.	CASSPPRPSGTYNSPLHF	TGTGCCAGCTCACCACCAAGGCCGTCAGGAACATATAATTCACCCCTCCACTTT
TRBD2	TRBV20-1	TRBJ2-5	.	CSASRPGLEGETQYF	TGCAGTGCTAGTCGCCCGGGACTAGAGGGTGAGACCCAGTACTTC
.	TRBV5-1	TRBJ2-3	.	CASSLEGLGTDTQYF	TGCGCCAGCAGCCTGGAGGGGCTAGGCACAGATACGCAGTATTTT
TRBD1	TRBV11-3	TRBJ2-4	.	CASSLEAGGAKNIQYF	TGTGCCAGCAGCCTAGAGGCAGGGGGAGCCAAAAACATTCAGTACTTC
TRBD2	TRBV7-7	TRBJ2-2	.	CASSLLAGAGELFF	TGTGCCAGCAGCTTACTAGCGGGAGCCGGGGAGCTGTTTTTT
.	TRBV6-5	TRBJ1-2	.	CASSYSGVGSYGYTF	TGTGCCAGCAGTTACTCAGGGGTCGGTTCCTATGGCTACACCTTC
.	TRBV4-3	TRBJ1-5	.	CASSQERRGNQPQHF	TGCGCCAGCAGCCAAGAACGCAGGGGCAATCAGCCCCAGCATTTT
.	TRBV27	TRBJ1-5	.	CASRDDRLVGPQHF	TGTGCCAGCAGAGATGACAGGCTAGTAGGGCCCCAGCATTTT
TRBD1	TRBV12-3/TRBV12-4	TRBJ1-5	.	CASSRTGLQPQHF	TGTGCCAGCAGTCGGACAGGATTGCAGCCCCAGCATTTT
.	TRBV5-8	TRBJ1-3	.	CASSQAPVVSGNTIYF	TGTGCCAGTTCACAGGCCCCAGTGGTTTCTGGAAACACCATATATTTT
.	TRBV30	TRBJ1-1	.	CAWNPGVEAFF	TGTGCCTGGAATCCAGGGGTTGAAGCTTTCTTT
.	TRBV3-1/TRBV3-2	TRBJ1-3	.	CASSQDELLKGNTIYF	TGTGCCAGCAGCCAAGATGAACTGCTGAAAGGAAACACCATATATTTT
.	TRBV19	TRBJ1-5	once	CASSIVPGYSNQPQHF	TGTGCCAGTAGTATAGTTCCCGGGTATAGCAATCAGCCCCAGCATTTT
.	TRBV5-1	TRBJ2-3	.	CASRQGPSSTDTQYF	TGCGCCAGCAGACAGGGCCCTTCTAGCACAGATACGCAGTATTTT